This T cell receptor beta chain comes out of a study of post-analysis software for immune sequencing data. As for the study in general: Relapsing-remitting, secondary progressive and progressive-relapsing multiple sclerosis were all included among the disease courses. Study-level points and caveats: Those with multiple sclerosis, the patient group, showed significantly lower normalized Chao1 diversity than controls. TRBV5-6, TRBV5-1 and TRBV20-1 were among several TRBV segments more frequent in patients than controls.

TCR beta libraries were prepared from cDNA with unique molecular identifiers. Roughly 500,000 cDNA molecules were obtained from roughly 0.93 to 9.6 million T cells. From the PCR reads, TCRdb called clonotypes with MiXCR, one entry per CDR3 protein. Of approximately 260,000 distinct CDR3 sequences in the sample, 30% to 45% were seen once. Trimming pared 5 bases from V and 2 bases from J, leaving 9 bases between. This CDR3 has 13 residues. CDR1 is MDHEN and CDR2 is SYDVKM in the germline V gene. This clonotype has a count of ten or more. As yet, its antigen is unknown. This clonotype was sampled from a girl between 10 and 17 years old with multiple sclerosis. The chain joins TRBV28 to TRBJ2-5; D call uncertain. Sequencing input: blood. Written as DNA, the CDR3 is TGTGCCAGCAGTCAGACTGGACAAGAGACCCAGTACTTC. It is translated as CASSQTGQETQYF.